Listed here are 20 T cell receptor beta chains from one sample, sequenced in a study of blood T cell repertoires in COVID-19. Only in-frame clones appear in the TCRdb table, and some are missing; sequencing was by immunoSEQ multiplex PCR. The data hold about 180,000 clones, with more than 85% observed a single time. The source material was peripheral blood. The origin of the receptors is a man in his fifties or sixties with COVID-19, enrolled during active disease.

The chain is built from TRBV19 and TRBJ1-2; weak D call: TRBD1 (5 bases). In germline, CDR1 is LNHDA, CDR2 SQIVND (reference sequence). V lost 1 base and J 0 bases, leaving 9 bases between the germline ends. The CDR3 loop spans 15 amino acids. CDR3: CASSIATASNYGYTF. CDR3 nucleotides: TGTGCCAGTAGTATAGCGACAGCCTCTAACTATGGCTACACCTTC.

In DNA, the CDR3 is TGTGCCAGCAGCCGGGACACCCGCTACGAGCAGTACTTC. Translation: CASSRDTRYEQYF. This chain uses TRBV7-6 with TRBJ2-7; the D gene is possibly TRBD1 (6 bases). The CDR3 loop spans 13 amino acids. The germline V gene has CDR1 SGHVS and CDR2 FNYEAQ. Deletions cut 5 bases from V and 3 bases from J, with 11 bases between. Together with reference TRBV7-6 and TRBJ2-7, the CDR3 gives the full variable domain: GAGVSQSPRYKVTKRGQDVALRCDPISGHVSLYWYRQALGQGPEFLTYFNYEAQQDKSGLPNDRFSAERPEGSISTLTIQRTEQRDSAMYRCASSRDTRYEQYFGPGTRLTVT.

Details on this clone: A junction end diverges from the germline sequence, so it may reflect a read error. The chain has TRBV11-2 and TRBJ2-7; a weak D match, TRBD1 (5 bases). The germline gives CDR1 SGHAT, CDR2 FQNNGV. This CDR3 contains 14 residues. CDR3 coding DNA: TGTGCCAGCAGCTTAGTTCAGGGTCTCGTATTACCGAAGTTC. Translating gives CASSLVQGLVLPKF.

This clone was seen a single time. The J gene is TRBJ2-2, the V gene TRBV7-9; a weak D match, TRBD1 (6 bases). This CDR3 has 13 amino acids. Per germline, CDR1 SEHNR and CDR2 FQNEAQ (reference sequence). The V and J ends lost 5 bases and 5 bases respectively, with 9 bases between them. CDR3 amino acids: CASSLGQTGELFF. In DNA form, the CDR3 reads TGTGCCAGCAGCCTCGGACAGACCGGGGAGCTGTTTTTT.

The chain couples TRBV19 to TRBJ1-2, with D possibly matching TRBD1 (5 bases). Germline CDR1 is LNHDA and CDR2 is SQIVND (reference sequence). Between the trimmed V and J ends, which lost 7 bases and 5 bases, there was a span of 11 bases. The CDR3 is made up of 12 amino acids. CDR3 DNA sequence: TGTGCCAGTAATGCCGGGGGGTATGGCTACACCTTC. As protein: CASNAGGYGYTF.

The rearrangement uses TRBV6-2 or TRBV6-3 and TRBJ2-2; weak D call: TRBD2 (6 bases). Germline V lookup: CDR1 MNHEY, CDR2 SVGEGT. The CDR3 loop spans 16 amino acids. V was clipped by 2 bases and J by 1 base, with 11 bases between them. In DNA form, the CDR3 reads TGTGCCAGCAGTTACATCGGGGGTCAGAACACCGGGGAGCTGTTTTTT. Its protein product is CASSYIGGQNTGELFF.

The chain employs TRBV18 and TRBJ2-7, with 8 bases lining up with TRBD1. The CDR3 runs 15 residues. Germline V gene lookup returns CDR1 KGHSH and CDR2 LQKENI. V lost 2 bases and J lost 3; bases outside the gene matches: 6. The CDR3 nucleotides read TGTGCCAGCTCACCAGAGGCAGGGGGCAACTACGAGCAGTACTTC. The encoded protein is CASSPEAGGNYEQYF.

This chain uses TRBV19 with TRBJ1-1; 11 bases are shared with TRBD1. The germline V gene has CDR1 LNHDA and CDR2 SQIVND (reference sequence). Germline trimming cut 4 bases from V and 3 bases from J; bases unmatched to any gene: 10. The CDR3 runs 17 residues. Here the CDR3 reads CASSRDSPGQGDTEAFF. CDR3 bases: TGTGCCAGTAGTAGAGACTCCCCGGGACAGGGGGACACTGAAGCTTTCTTT. Looking up the rest from reference TRBV19 and TRBJ1-1 gives the full variable domain: DGGITQSPKYLFRKEGQNVTLSCEQNLNHDAMYWYRQDPGQGLRLIYYSQIVNDFQKGDIAEGYSVSREKKESFPLTVTSAQKNPTAFYLCASSRDSPGQGDTEAFFGQGTRLTVV.

This clone has only one observation. This chain connects TRBV7-2 to TRBJ2-2, with D possibly matching TRBD1 (6 bases). The V gene's germline CDR1 is SGHTA and CDR2 FQGNSA. This CDR3 has 16 residues. Trimming took off 1 base at V and 4 bases at J, with 13 bases between the two ends. CDR3 protein: CASSLVGAASTGELFF. The CDR3 DNA reads as TGTGCCAGCAGCTTAGTGGGGGCAGCGAGCACCGGGGAGCTGTTTTTT.

The chain combines TRBV5-5 with TRBJ1-5, with no clear D. This CDR3 is built from 15 residues. Trimming shortened V by 4 bases and J by 2 bases, and 13 bases separated the two germline ends. Germline V gene lookup returns CDR1 SGHKS and CDR2 YYEKEE (reference sequence). CDR3 sequence (DNA): TGTGCCAGCAGCGGAGAGGGTCAGGGCAATCAGCCCCAGCATTTT. Translated, it gives CASSGEGQGNQPQHF.

The chain is built from TRBV11-3 and TRBJ1-1, with 7 positions matching TRBD1. V gave up 3 bases and J gave up 1 base; unmatched junction bases: 5. The CDR3 has 15 residues. Germline CDR1 SGHNT, CDR2 YENEEA. The CDR3 sequence: CASSLWQGGNTEAFF. The CDR3 DNA reads as TGTGCCAGCAGCTTGTGGCAGGGGGGGAACACTGAAGCTTTCTTT.

The chain couples TRBV29-1 to TRBJ1-1; TRBD1 might be the D (6 bases). Germline V gives CDR1 SQVTM, CDR2 ANQGSEA. The CDR3 consists of 13 residues. The V gene lost 4 bases and the J gene lost 1 base, with 10 bases spanning the gap. The CDR3 sequence: CSVVGGQNTEAFF. CDR3 nucleotide sequence: TGCAGCGTTGTGGGGGGGCAGAACACTGAAGCTTTCTTT.

The genes are TRBV7-8 and TRBJ2-1; TRBD2 matches at 13 bases. Germline lookup yields CDR1 SGHVS and CDR2 FQNEAQ. The CDR3 is 17 residues long. V lost 0 bases to trimming and J lost 10 bases; unmatched junction nucleotides: 9. CDR3 bases: TGTGCCAGCAGCTTAGCAAGCGGACTAGCGGGAGCCGGGGAGCAGTTCTTC. Translation gives CASSLASGLAGAGEQFF.

This chain links TRBV28 with TRBJ1-5; D is ambiguous. The CDR3 runs 13 residues. Germline loops: CDR1 MDHEN, CDR2 SYDVKM. Trimming took off 11 bases at V and 4 bases at J, with 15 bases between the two ends. CDR3 in amino acids: CAAREYSNQPQHF. The DNA of the CDR3 is TGTGCCGCGAGGGAGTATAGTAATCAGCCCCAGCATTTT.

CDR3 DNA sequence: TGCAGTGCTAGTTCTGTCCCCCCCCTTCAAGAGACCCAGTACTTC. Translated, it gives CSASSVPPLQETQYF. The chain carries TRBV20-1 and TRBJ2-5; D call uncertain. Trimming pared 3 bases from V and 2 bases from J, leaving 16 bases between. The CDR3 is made up of 15 amino acids. Germline CDR1 DFQATT, CDR2 SNEGSKA (reference sequence).

V and J are TRBV4-3 and TRBJ1-4; tentative D call: TRBD1 (5 bases). V was shortened by 0 bases and J by 4 bases, with 12 bases between the two germline ends. This CDR3 comprises 16 residues. Germline V lookup: CDR1 LGHNA, CDR2 YSLEER. The CDR3 nucleotides are TGCGCCAGCAGCCAAGACAATAGGAGGGGTAATGAAAAACTGTTTTTT. As protein: CASSQDNRRGNEKLFF.

This chain joins TRBV20-1 and TRBJ2-1, with D uncertain. This CDR3 comprises 11 residues. Deletions cut 1 base from V and 6 bases from J, with 4 bases between. CDR1 DFQATT and CDR2 SNEGSKA come from the germline V gene (reference sequence). The CDR3, as DNA: TGCAGTGCTAGAGCTTCCAATGAGCAGTTCTTC. The encoded protein is CSARASNEQFF.

The V and J genes are TRBV12-3 or TRBV12-4 and TRBJ2-5, with D perhaps TRBD2 (5 bases). The CDR3 runs 13 residues. Between the trimmed V and J ends, which lost 6 bases and 4 bases, there was a span of 12 bases. In DNA form, the CDR3 reads TGTGCCAGCAGCCCCTCGGGGTCAGAGACCCAGTACTTC. The encoded protein is CASSPSGSETQYF.

The chain has TRBV19 and TRBJ2-7, with a weak D call TRBD2 (5 bases). V lost 8 bases to trimming and J lost 3 bases, with 8 bases between them. The CDR3 loop spans 11 amino acids. Germline values: CDR1 LNHDA, CDR2 SQIVND (reference sequence). The chain's CDR3 is CASSGSYEQYF. CDR3 in DNA: TGTGCCAGTTCTGGGAGCTACGAGCAGTACTTC. Full variable domain (rest looked up from reference TRBV19 and TRBJ2-7): DGGITQSPKYLFRKEGQNVTLSCEQNLNHDAMYWYRQDPGQGLRLIYYSQIVNDFQKGDIAEGYSVSREKKESFPLTVTSAQKNPTAFYLCASSGSYEQYFGPGTRLTVT.

The table lists this clone with a count of one. The V and J genes are TRBV29-1 and TRBJ1-3, with no clear D. Germline loops: CDR1 SQVTM, CDR2 ANQGSEA. This CDR3 comprises 14 residues. V was cut by 8 bases and J by 2 bases, with 16 bases left in between. The CDR3 protein is CSTAERGAGNTIYF. Here the CDR3 DNA reads TGCAGCACAGCAGAGCGGGGAGCTGGAAACACCATATATTTT.